This T cell receptor (beta chain) appears in the sequencing data of a study of T cell responses to AZD1222 COVID-19 vaccine. Background on the study: Second-dose groups at about 4 or about 12 weeks were pooled.

V dropped 7 bases and J dropped 5 bases, with 9 bases sitting between them. This CDR3 is built from 11 residues. Per the germline V gene, CDR1 is MNHEY and CDR2 is SVGAGI. Repertoires were generated with immunoSEQ multiplex PCR, while TCRdb's copy carries only in-frame clones and drops some. The sample has around 100,000 clones, more than 65% seen once; the top ten hold about 9.5%. Comments on this clone: Its antigen is unknown.

Study outcomes and limitations: CD4 TCRs covered the whole spike, strongest at regions 160-218 and 743-854. Spike-specific TCR breadth and depth both grew after two AZD1222 doses.

The sequence came from an adult in good health. The chain has TRBV6-5 and TRBJ2-7, with D possibly matching TRBD1 (6 bases). Source: peripheral blood, taken on day 0 of AZD1222 vaccination. CDR3 sequence: CASKDSHEQYF. The CDR3, as DNA: TGTGCCAGCAAGGACAGCCACGAGCAGTACTTC.